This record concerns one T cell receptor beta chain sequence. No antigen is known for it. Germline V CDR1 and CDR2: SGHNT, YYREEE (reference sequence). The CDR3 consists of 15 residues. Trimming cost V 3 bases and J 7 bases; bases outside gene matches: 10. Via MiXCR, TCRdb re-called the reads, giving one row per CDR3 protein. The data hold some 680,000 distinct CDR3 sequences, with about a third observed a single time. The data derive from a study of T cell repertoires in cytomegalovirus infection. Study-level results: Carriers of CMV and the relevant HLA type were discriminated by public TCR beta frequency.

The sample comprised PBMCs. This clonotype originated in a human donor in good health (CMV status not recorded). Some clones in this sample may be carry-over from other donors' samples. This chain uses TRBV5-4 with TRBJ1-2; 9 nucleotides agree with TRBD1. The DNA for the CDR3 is TGTGCCAGCAGCTCGCCGGGACAGGGAAAAGTTGGCTACACCTTC. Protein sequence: CASSSPGQGKVGYTF.